The 3 T cell receptor beta chains below come from one sample, sequenced in a study of OX40 agonist ivuxolimab in advanced cancers. Sequencing used immunoSEQ multiplex PCR; TCRdb keeps in-frame clones, though not all of them. The profile shows about 75,000 clones, 85% of them singletons. Specimen: CD4+ or CD8+ T cells sorted from blood, collected in a trial of the OX40 agonist ivuxolimab. These receptors were taken from an adult with an advanced solid tumor such as melanoma, head and neck, liver or kidney cancer.

The rearrangement joins TRBV5-4 to TRBJ1-1; the D is unclear. The V end lost 0 bases, the J end lost 1 base, and 10 bases lay between the germline ends. The germline CDR1 and CDR2 sequences are SGHNT and YYREEE (reference sequence). This CDR3 is 15 amino acids long. The CDR3 nucleotides are TGTGCCAGCAGCTTGGATGGCAGAGGGAACACTGAAGCTTTCTTT. It encodes CASSLDGRGNTEAFF. Variable domain in full (rest from reference TRBV5-4 and TRBJ1-1): ETGVTQSPTHLIKTRGQQVTLRCSSQSGHNTVSWYQQALGQGPQFIFQYYREEENGRGNFPPRFSGLQFPNYSSELNVNALELDDSALYLCASSLDGRGNTEAFFGQGTRLTVV.

J is TRBJ2-3 and V is TRBV5-1; D may be TRBD1 (5 bases). Germline assignment: CDR1 SGHRS and CDR2 YFSETQ. The V end was cut by 0 bases, the J end by 4 bases, with 9 bases between. The CDR3 covers 14 residues. The CDR3 here is CASSLEAGPDTQYF. DNA for the CDR3: TGCGCCAGCAGCTTGGAGGCAGGGCCAGATACGCAGTATTTT.

The chain employs TRBV7-2 and TRBJ2-7; 9 nucleotides align to TRBD1. The germline V gene encodes CDR1 SGHTA and CDR2 FQGNSA. The CDR3 totals 15 residues. V shed 1 base, J shed 5 bases, and the junction held 6 bases outside the gene matches. In DNA, the CDR3 is TGTGCCAGCAGCTTAGTTGGGACAGGGAGCCACGAGCAGTACTTC. Amino acid sequence: CASSLVGTGSHEQYF.